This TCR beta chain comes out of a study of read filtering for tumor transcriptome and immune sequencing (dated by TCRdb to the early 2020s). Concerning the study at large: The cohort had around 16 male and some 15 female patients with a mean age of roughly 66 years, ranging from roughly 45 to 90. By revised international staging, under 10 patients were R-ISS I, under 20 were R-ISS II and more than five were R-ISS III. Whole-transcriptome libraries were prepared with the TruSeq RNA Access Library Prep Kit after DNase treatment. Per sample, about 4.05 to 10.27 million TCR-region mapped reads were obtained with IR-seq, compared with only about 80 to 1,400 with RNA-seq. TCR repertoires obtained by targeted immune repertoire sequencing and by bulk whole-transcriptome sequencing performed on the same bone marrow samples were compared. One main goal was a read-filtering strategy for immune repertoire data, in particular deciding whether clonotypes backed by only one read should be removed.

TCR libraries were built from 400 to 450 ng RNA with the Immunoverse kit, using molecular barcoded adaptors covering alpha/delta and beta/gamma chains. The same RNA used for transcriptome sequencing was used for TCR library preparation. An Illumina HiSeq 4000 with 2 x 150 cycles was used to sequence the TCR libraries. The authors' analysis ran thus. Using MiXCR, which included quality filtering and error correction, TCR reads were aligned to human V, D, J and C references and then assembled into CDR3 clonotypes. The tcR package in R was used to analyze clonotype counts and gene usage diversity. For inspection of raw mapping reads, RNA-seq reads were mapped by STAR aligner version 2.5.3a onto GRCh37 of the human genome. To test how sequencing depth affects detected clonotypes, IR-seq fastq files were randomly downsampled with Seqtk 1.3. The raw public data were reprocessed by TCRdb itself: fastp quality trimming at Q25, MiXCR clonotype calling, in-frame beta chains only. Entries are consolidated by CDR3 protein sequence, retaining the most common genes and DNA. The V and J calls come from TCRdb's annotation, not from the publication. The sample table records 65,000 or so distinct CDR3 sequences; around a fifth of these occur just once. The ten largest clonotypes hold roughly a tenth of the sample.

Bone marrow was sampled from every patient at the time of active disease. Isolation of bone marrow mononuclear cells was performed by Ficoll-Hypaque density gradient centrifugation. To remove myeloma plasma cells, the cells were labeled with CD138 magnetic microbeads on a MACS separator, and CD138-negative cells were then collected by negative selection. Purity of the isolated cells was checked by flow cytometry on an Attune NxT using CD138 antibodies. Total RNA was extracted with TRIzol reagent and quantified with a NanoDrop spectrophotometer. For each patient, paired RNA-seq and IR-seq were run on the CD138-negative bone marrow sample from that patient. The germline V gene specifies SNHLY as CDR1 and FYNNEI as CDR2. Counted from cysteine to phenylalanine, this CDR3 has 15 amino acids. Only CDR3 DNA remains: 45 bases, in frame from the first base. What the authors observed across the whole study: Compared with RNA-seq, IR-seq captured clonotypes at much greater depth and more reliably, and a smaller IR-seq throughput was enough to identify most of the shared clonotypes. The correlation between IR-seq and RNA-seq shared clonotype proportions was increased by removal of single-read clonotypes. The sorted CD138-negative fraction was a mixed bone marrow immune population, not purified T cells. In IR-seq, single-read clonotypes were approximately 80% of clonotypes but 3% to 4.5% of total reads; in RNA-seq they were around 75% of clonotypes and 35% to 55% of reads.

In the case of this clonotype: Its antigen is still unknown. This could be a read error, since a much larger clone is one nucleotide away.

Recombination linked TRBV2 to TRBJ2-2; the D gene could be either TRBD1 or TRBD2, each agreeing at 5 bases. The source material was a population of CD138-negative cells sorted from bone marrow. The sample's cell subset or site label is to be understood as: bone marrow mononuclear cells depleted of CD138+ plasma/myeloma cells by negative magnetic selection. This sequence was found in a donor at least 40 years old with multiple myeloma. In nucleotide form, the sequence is TGTGCCAGCAGTGATAAGACAGCCGGAACCGGGGAGCTGTTATTT. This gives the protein CASSDKTAGTGELLF.